The 4 T cell receptor beta chains in this list originate from one sample, sequenced in a study of cytomegalovirus exposure and HLA in healthy donors. The PCR used 60 Vbeta and 13 Jbeta primers. Libraries were prepared by immunoSEQ multiplex PCR; TCRdb keeps only in-frame clonotypes and omits some of them. The data show about 200,000 clones, with 82% seen just once and 0.098% held by the top ten. Sequencing was carried out using PBMCs. These receptors originate from a boy between 2 and 15 years old in good health and CMV-seronegative.

This chain uses TRBV5-4 with TRBJ1-1; TRBD1 agrees at 9 bases. Germline CDR1 SGHNT, CDR2 YYREEE (reference sequence). CDR3 size: 15 residues. Unmatched junction bases numbered 15, after V lost 4 bases and J lost 11 bases. CDR3 nucleotide sequence: TGTGCCAGCAGCGCACAAGTAGACGGGACAGGGAAGGCTTTCTTT. Protein: CASSAQVDGTGKAFF. Full variable domain (missing parts from reference TRBV5-4 and TRBJ1-1): ETGVTQSPTHLIKTRGQQVTLRCSSQSGHNTVSWYQQALGQGPQFIFQYYREEENGRGNFPPRFSGLQFPNYSSELNVNALELDDSALYLCASSAQVDGTGKAFFGQGTRLTVV.

V gene TRBV27 combines with J gene TRBJ2-3, with 15 bases that match TRBD2. Germline CDR1 is MNHEY and CDR2 is SMNVEV (reference sequence). The junction had 2 bases not matched to a gene; V was cut back by 6 bases and J by 1 base. The CDR3 loop spans 16 amino acids. The CDR3 region has the DNA TGTGCCAGCAGGGGACTAGCGGGGGGAGGCACAGATACGCAGTATTTT. It is translated as CASRGLAGGGTDTQYF.

This clone was counted once. CDR3 nucleotides: TGTGCCAGCAGCACAACAGGGGGAGCTTTCTTT. It is translated as CASSTTGGAFF. The V and J genes are TRBV6-5 and TRBJ1-1; 8 bases are shared with TRBD1. The germline V gene has CDR1 MNHEY and CDR2 SVGAGI. V shed 6 bases, J shed 10 bases, and the junction held 4 bases outside the gene matches. This CDR3 is 11 amino acids long.

V gene TRBV2 combines with J gene TRBJ2-1; 7 nucleotides match TRBD2. The V and J ends lost 1 base and 4 bases, in that order; junction bases with no gene match: 4. Germline values: CDR1 SNHLY, CDR2 FYNNEI. This CDR3 is built from 15 residues. Written as DNA, the CDR3 is TGTGCCAGCAGTGAAGGGCCCGGGGGGTACAATGAGCAGTTCTTC. Its protein is CASSEGPGGYNEQFF.